The entry below describes one TCR beta chain. The record originates from a study of blood T cell repertoires in COVID-19. Overall study: PBMCs, B-cell-depleted T cells, or T cells provided the cDNA or gDNA that made up the material.

The CDR3 consists of 16 residues. The ends lost 1 base at V and 9 bases at J; junction bases unmatched: 7. Germline CDR1 and CDR2: MGHRA and YSYEKL. Generated by immunoSEQ multiplex PCR, the TCRdb table keeps only in-frame clones and is missing some. The sample records about 50,000 clones, 86% being singletons. The sequenced sample consisted of peripheral blood. The rearrangement joins TRBV4-1 to TRBJ2-1; 12 positions match TRBD2. The source is a man older than 75 with active COVID-19. The CDR3 coding sequence is TGCGCCAGCAGCCAAGGGCGACTAGCGGGAGCACGTGAGCAGTTCTTC. Translation: CASSQGRLAGAREQFF.